This entry features one T cell receptor beta chain sequence. Looked up from germline, CDR1 is MGHRA and CDR2 is YSYEKL. The germline V and J ends were trimmed by 0 bases and 8 bases, with 8 bases remaining between them. This CDR3 spans 14 amino acids. This sample was taken from a study of T cell changes during pregnancy in multiple sclerosis. The assay was immunoSEQ multiplex PCR, and TCRdb's table has in-frame clones only and misses some. The sample consists of around 100,000 clones, around 90% of them appearing once. The source was peripheral blood, collected in the second trimester of pregnancy. This sequence joins TRBV4-1 and TRBJ1-6, with D perhaps TRBD1 (5 bases). The receptor comes from a female donor with multiple sclerosis, enrolled in a pregnancy study. Written as DNA, the CDR3 is TGCGCCAGCAGCCAAGATGCACAGGATTCACCCCTCCACTTT. It codes for CASSQDAQDSPLHF.